This entry concerns a single T cell receptor (beta chain). Its antigen is not identified. The data were taken from a study of metastatic and nonmetastatic thyroid tumors. The germline V and J ends were trimmed by 1 base and 1 base, with 10 bases remaining between them. Germline V gene sequence: CDR1 MGHRA, CDR2 YSYEKL. The length of the CDR3 is 15 residues. Using MiXCR, TCRdb reanalyzed the PCR reads. The sample has tens of thousands of clones; around half are singletons. Findings and limits, study-wide: TCR beta diversity was reportedly significantly higher in malignant thyroid tumors than benign nodules, in blood and tumor.

The entire patient cohort was treatment-naive prior to thyroid surgery. This sequence originates from a male donor with papillary thyroid cancer or a benign thyroid nodule (not recorded which). Some clones in this sample may be carry-over from other donors' samples. Sequenced sample: tumor tissue. The rearrangement links TRBV4-1 to TRBJ1-2; a possible D gene is TRBD1 (5 bases). CDR3 in amino acids: CASSQARDHNYGYTF. The CDR3 nucleotides are TGCGCCAGCAGCCAAGCCAGGGATCATAACTATGGCTACACCTTC.